This T cell receptor beta chain was obtained from a study of vaccination effects on CD4 cells after COVID-19 (dated 2022 in TCRdb). Concerning the study at large: Each participant got two doses of an mRNA SARS-CoV-2 vaccine, either BNT162b2 or mRNA-1273. The full study included roughly 10 COVID-19 convalescent patients and a handful of SARS-CoV-2-naive healthy vaccine recipients. SARS-CoV-2 spike-specific CD4+ TCR repertoires from before and after mRNA vaccination were compared in COVID-19 convalescent patients and in infection-naive vaccine recipients. Cultures from other donors in the study were sequenced using the Oncomine TCR Beta short-read assay on an Illumina iSeq 100.

The paper as a whole reports these results and caveats: The study was limited by a small number of convalescent patients, and early post-infection timepoints were lacking. Marked clonal contraction was observed in both infection-induced and vaccine-induced clones at late post-vaccination timepoints, consistent with waning T cell responses. In healthy vaccine recipients, vaccine-induced clones were almost all SARS-CoV-2 mono-reactive, with only 1 of 255 being cross-reactive with common cold coronaviruses.

The protocol used for the library was the immunoSEQ multiplex PCR assay. TCR beta CDR3 sequencing was performed on DNA from the cultured, isolated CD4+ T cells. Per the original workflow: Non-productive TCR sequences were removed and reads were trimmed to the CDR3 region, keeping CDR3s of at least 7 amino acids. The MANAFEST web app was used to identify antigen-specific clonotypes by comparing expansion in peptide wells with expansion in reference cultures. Positive clones required FDR<0.05 expansion versus reference and all other wells, odds ratio above 5, and frequency above 0.1% in two replicate wells. A clonotype was defined as cross-reactive if the clonotype was significantly expanded both in SARS-CoV-2 spike wells and in at least one common cold coronavirus spike condition. Levenshtein distance calculated with the stringdist R package was used to assess CDR3 similarity, and unrooted trees were constructed with ape in R 3.6.1. Imported from immuneACCESS, the table was reduced by TCRdb to in-frame sequences with V and J called. These copies leave out some clones; in studies compared against another copy, an unresolved V gene accounts for under half, and the cause of the remainder is not known. Clone size and V and J calls were adopted from that table, with D and trimming inferred from the DNA. The sample table shows roughly 41,000 clones, and over 75% are seen once. The ten largest clones capture 2.9% of the sample.

About this clone itself: Its cognate antigen has yet to be identified. The record has no base qualities; no much larger clone is one base away.

To identify antigen-specific CD4+ T cell clonotypes by their expansion, the ViraFEST assay first stimulated PBMC with viral peptide pools and then applied TCR sequencing. After around eleven days of culture, CD4+ T cells were isolated with the EasySep CD4+ T cell isolation kit. The absence of prior SARS-CoV-2 infection in healthy vaccine recipients was confirmed by negative nucleocapsid antibodies before and after vaccination. A few million PBMC per well were cultured with roughly 10 ug/ml peptides in IMDM containing around 4.6% human AB serum, roughly 10 IU/ml IL-2 and gentamicin. On days 3 and 7, half of the culture medium was replaced with fresh IL-2-containing medium. Each peptide stimulation condition was cultured in triplicate wells unless otherwise noted. Using Ficoll-Paque Plus gradient centrifugation, PBMC were separated from whole blood and then either used fresh or cryopreserved at -140C. The spike proteins of SARS-CoV-2 and of the common cold coronaviruses HCoV-NL63, HCoV-OC43 and HCoV-229E were spanned by overlapping peptide pools. Genomic DNA was extracted from cultured CD4+ T cells with the QIAamp micro DNA kit.

This sequence originates from a human donor who received a COVID-19 vaccine. The sample here was CD4+ T cells from PBMCs cultured with HCoV-NL63 spike peptides, taken before COVID-19 vaccination. What this sample's cell subset or site label stands for: HCoV-NL63 spike overlapping peptide pool stimulation.

The CDR3 has the sequence CASSGHTEAFF. The base sequence is TGTGCCAGCAGTGGGCACACTGAAGCTTTCTTT. The sequence is built from TRBV6-2 or TRBV6-3 and TRBJ1-1; no D gene is confidently identified. The CDR3, from cysteine to phenylalanine, totals 11 residues. The only DNA kept is the CDR3, 33 bases in frame from the first base. Via the germline V gene, CDR1 is MNHEY and CDR2 SVGEGT. Trimming costs V 5 bases and J 3 bases, and their ends lie 4 bases apart.